This TCR beta chain was sequenced for a study of cytomegalovirus exposure and HLA in healthy donors. PCR involved 60 Vbeta and 13 Jbeta primers. In the original analysis: Later reanalysis found 60 million to 90 million unique TCR beta chains, around 9.9 million of them shared. Profiled with immunoSEQ multiplex PCR; TCRdb holds only in-frame clones, not every one. V and J calls and clone size come straight from that table; D and trimming were deduced from the DNA. The sample yields about 200,000 clones, approximately 80% seen once. This clone appeared once. CDR3 length: 16 amino acids. Germline V gene data show CDR1 as SGDLS and CDR2 as YYNGEE. Unmatched junction bases numbered 8, after V lost 0 bases and J lost 3 bases.

This clonotype was sampled from a girl aged 10 to 17 in good health and CMV-seronegative. The sample consisted of PBMCs. The V call is TRBV9, the J call TRBJ2-7; 8 bases align to TRBD1. The CDR3 DNA reads as TGTGCCAGCAGCGTAGGAGGGTCAGGGGGCCTCTACGAGCAGTACTTC. It codes for CASSVGGSGGLYEQYF. Full variable domain (rest looked up from reference TRBV9 and TRBJ2-7): DSGVTQTPKHLITATGQRVTLRCSPRSGDLSVYWYQQSLDQGLQFLIQYYNGEERAKGNILERFSAQQFPDLHSELNLSSLELGDSALYFCASSVGGSGGLYEQYFGPGTRLTVT.